This T cell receptor beta chain was identified during a study of cytomegalovirus exposure and HLA in healthy donors. Study overall: Around 76% of 350 to 400 genotyped donors fell in the Caucasian-associated ancestry cluster. General observations from the study: Follow-up analysis seemed to connect common viral pathogens with several of the most significant clusters identified. Later analysis placed DRB1 highest and HLA-C lowest in TCR association rates, which differed by HLA locus. Cytomegalovirus association was listed for about 170 TCR beta chains.

A note on this clone: What it binds is unknown.

The PCR was carried out with 60 Vbeta primers and 13 Jbeta primers. Data came from immunoSEQ multiplex PCR; TCRdb stores just in-frame clones and leaves some out. The sample contains roughly 200,000 clones, roughly 86% of which appear only once. The CDR3 is made up of 21 amino acids. Trimming at V came to 3 bases and at J to 1 base, leaving 21 bases not matched to a gene. CDR1 is WSHSY, CDR2 SAAADI, per germline. Sequenced: PBMCs. The chain uses TRBV10-2 and TRBJ1-1; 9 bases are shared with TRBD1. This clonotype originated in a man aged 35-49 years in good health and CMV-seropositive. CDR3 in amino acids: CASSDHSWSETGGIRNTEAFF. CDR3 coding DNA: TGCGCCAGCAGTGATCATTCGTGGTCCGAAACAGGGGGCATAAGGAACACTGAAGCTTTCTTT.